The clone carrying this T cell receptor (beta chain) was found a few times. The target antigen is unknown. The data originate from a study of beta chain features in type 1 diabetes. Study-level results: Shorter TCRB CDR3s, moderately but significantly so, marked every one of the four CD4+ subsets in Type 1 diabetes patients.

All of the isolated RNA was reverse transcribed, so expressed TCRB transcripts were sequenced. Reads from naive, central memory and regulatory T cell samples averaged about 3.8 million. Some clones are missing from TCRdb's copy, which holds only in-frame ones; the method was immunoSEQ multiplex PCR. The sample lists around 260,000 clones, around 24% occurring once. The CDR3 sequence is 15 residues long. The junction had 6 bases not matched to a gene; V was cut back by 2 bases and J by 1 base. Germline V lookup: CDR1 GTSNPN, CDR2 SVGIG (reference sequence). The origin of this receptor is a woman in her 30s with type 1 diabetes. The source material was naive CD4+ T cells from blood. The rearrangement joins TRBV30 to TRBJ2-7; 9 positions agree with TRBD2. The CDR3 reads CAWSPYSGSSYEQYF. The CDR3 nucleotides read TGTGCCTGGAGTCCCTATAGCGGGAGTTCCTACGAGCAGTACTTC.